The present T cell receptor beta chain was sequenced within a study of blood T cell repertoires in COVID-19. Study details: The United States, Italy and Spain provided the acute and convalescent COVID-19 samples. In each case, the material was cDNA or gDNA derived from T cells, B-cell-depleted T cells, or PBMCs.

TCRdb's table, derived via immunoSEQ multiplex PCR, lists solely in-frame clones and lacks some. The data show nearly 200,000 clones, about nine tenths seen once. This CDR3 region has 13 residues. CDR1 and CDR2 (germline): LNHDA, SQIVND (reference sequence). V lost 10 bases, J lost 5 bases, and 8 bases stayed unmatched. The sample holds a few counts of this clone. The sequence came from a woman in her seventies with acute or convalescent COVID-19. Sequencing was carried out using peripheral blood. The rearrangement uses TRBV19 and TRBJ1-1; TRBD1 aligns across 9 bases. The CDR3 sequence: CATTDRGGTEAFF. In DNA form, the CDR3 reads TGTGCCACCACGGACAGGGGTGGTACTGAAGCTTTCTTT. Full variable domain (outside the CDR3, taken from reference TRBV19 and TRBJ1-1): DGGITQSPKYLFRKEGQNVTLSCEQNLNHDAMYWYRQDPGQGLRLIYYSQIVNDFQKGDIAEGYSVSREKKESFPLTVTSAQKNPTAFYLCATTDRGGTEAFFGQGTRLTVV.